This is a list of T cell receptor beta chains from one sample in a study of blood T cell repertoires in COVID-19. Measured with immunoSEQ multiplex PCR; TCRdb has only the in-frame clones, and not every one. The profile shows about 400,000 clones, 70% to 90% of them singletons. The material sequenced was peripheral blood. The receptor source for this set is a human donor in a cohort sampled during active COVID-19. Both conserved end residues are part of each CDR3. The D gene is left open where the match is weak. Clone size, where shown, is once, few, many, or a class for clones that have expanded.

>NA|TRBV13|TRBJ1-2|NA
CASSSRYPQGLNGYTF
TGTGCCAGCAGCTCTAGGTACCCTCAGGGGCTGAATGGCTACACCTTC
>NA|TRBV27|TRBJ2-1|NA
CASSYSGYSYNEQFF
TGTGCCAGCAGTTATTCGGGTTACTCCTACAATGAGCAGTTCTTC
>TRBD1|TRBV9|TRBJ2-5|NA
CASSATGGVLETQYF
TGTGCCAGCAGCGCGACAGGGGGCGTTTTGGAGACCCAGTACTTC
>TRBD1|TRBV7-9|TRBJ1-4|once
CASSPGTGPQEKLFF
TGTGCCAGCAGCCCCGGGACAGGGCCTCAGGAAAAACTGTTTTTT
>NA|TRBV7-9|TRBJ1-5|NA
CASGTDNQPQHF
TGTGCCAGCGGCACAGACAATCAGCCCCAGCATTTT
>TRBD1|TRBV7-8|TRBJ1-2|NA
CASSAGTGESGYTF
TGTGCCAGCAGCGCCGGGACAGGGGAGTCTGGCTACACCTTC
>TRBD1|TRBV10-2|TRBJ1-3|NA
CASSPGQGFSSGNTIYF
TGCGCCAGCAGCCCGGGACAGGGTTTCAGCTCTGGAAACACCATATATTTT
>NA|TRBV6-5|TRBJ1-2|NA
CASLTRGRNYGYTF
TGTGCCAGCCTCACGCGGGGGCGTAACTATGGCTACACCTTC
>NA|TRBV3-1/TRBV3-2|TRBJ2-7|NA
CASSLRDYEQYF
TGTGCCAGCAGCCTCAGGGACTACGAGCAGTACTTC
>NA|TRBV5-4|TRBJ1-2|NA
CASSLVSGRNYGYTF
TGTGCCAGCAGCTTGGTCTCTGGTCGGAACTATGGCTACACCTTC
>NA|TRBV19|TRBJ2-5|NA
CASSTTGGETQYF
TGTGCCAGTAGTACTACAGGTGGAGAGACCCAGTACTTC
>TRBD1|TRBV30|TRBJ1-1|few
CAWSQDRGAEAFF
TGTGCCTGGAGCCAGGACAGGGGGGCTGAAGCTTTCTTT
>NA|TRBV28|TRBJ2-5|NA
CASGVGGLETQYF
TGTGCCAGTGGGGTGGGGGGTTTGGAGACCCAGTACTTC
>NA|TRBV19|TRBJ2-7|NA
CASSLQGDDYEQYF
TGTGCCAGTAGTCTACAGGGAGATGACTACGAGCAGTACTTC
>TRBD1|TRBV7-2|TRBJ1-6|NA
CASSPQGNNSPLHF
TGTGCCAGCAGCCCACAGGGGAATAATTCACCCCTCCACTTT
>NA|TRBV5-1|TRBJ1-6|NA
CASSLQEASPLHF
TGCGCCAGCAGCTTGCAGGAAGCTTCACCCCTCCACTTT
>NA|TRBV6-1|TRBJ2-4|once
CASSDGREQGRNIQYF
TGTGCCAGCAGTGATGGTCGGGAGCAGGGTAGGAACATTCAGTACTTC
>TRBD2|TRBV5-1|TRBJ2-1|NA
CASSSGGGSYNEQFF
TGCGCCAGCAGCTCCGGGGGAGGGTCCTACAATGAGCAGTTCTTC
>TRBD2|TRBV24-1|TRBJ2-5|NA
CATSERLAGQETQYF
TGTGCCACCAGTGAGCGTCTAGCGGGCCAAGAGACCCAGTACTTC
>NA|TRBV4-1|TRBJ1-1|NA
CASSLSLGHMNTEAFF
TGCGCCAGCAGCTTAAGCCTCGGACATATGAACACTGAAGCTTTCTTT
>NA|TRBV21-1|TRBJ1-5|NA
CASNRDGGTEYSNQPQHF
TGTGCCAGCAACCGAGACGGAGGGACAGAGTATAGCAATCAGCCCCAGCATTTT
>NA|TRBV7-3|TRBJ2-1|NA
CASSLLRSGEQFF
TGTGCCAGCAGCTTACTGCGTAGCGGTGAGCAGTTCTTC
>TRBD1|TRBV19|TRBJ1-1|NA
CASSKRDRSGGTEAFF
TGTGCCAGTAGTAAGAGGGACAGATCGGGCGGCACTGAAGCTTTCTTT